The 5 T cell receptor beta chains presented below share a single source sample, sequenced in a study of cytomegalovirus exposure and HLA in healthy donors. Profiled with immunoSEQ multiplex PCR; TCRdb holds only in-frame clones, not every one. The sample lists some 87,000 clones; around 96% were seen once. The sample consisted of PBMCs. These receptors originate from a woman between 18 and 29 years old in good health and CMV-seronegative.

V gene TRBV14 combines with J gene TRBJ2-1; 8 bases line up with TRBD2. The junction had 11 bases not matched to a gene; V was cut back by 2 bases and J by 5 bases. This CDR3 region has 17 residues. Germline CDR1 and CDR2: SGHDN and FVKESK. CDR3 in amino acids: CASSQLGRGGSNNEQFF. The DNA of the CDR3 is TGTGCCAGCAGCCAACTCGGCCGGGGGGGGTCAAACAATGAGCAGTTCTTC.

Here the CDR3 DNA reads TGTGCCAGCAGTTCACAAGCGCCCCAAGAGACCCAGTACTTC. Translated, it gives CASSSQAPQETQYF. This chain joins TRBV6-5 and TRBJ2-5; D remains unclear. Germline-derived CDR1 and CDR2 are MNHEY and SVGAGI. V gave up 4 bases and J gave up 1 base, with 10 bases separating them. This CDR3 region has 14 residues.

This clone was picked up one time. The chain has TRBV15 and TRBJ2-7; 9 bases match TRBD2. Germline loops: CDR1 LNHNV, CDR2 YYDKDF (reference sequence). Trimming removed 1 base from V and 8 bases from J; junction bases left unmatched: 12. This CDR3 has 16 residues. CDR3 nucleotide sequence: TGTGCCACCAGCAGAGGAACGGGACTAGCCCGAGGTAAGCAGTACTTC. As protein: CATSRGTGLARGKQYF.

The chain employs TRBV28 and TRBJ2-3; 11 bases are a match to TRBD2. The V and J ends lost 5 bases and 2 bases, in that order; junction bases with no gene match: 6. The CDR3 runs to 16 residues. Germline V gene data show CDR1 as MDHEN and CDR2 as SYDVKM. CDR3 bases: TGTGCCAGCAGTCTCGGGACTAGCGGACTCACAGATACGCAGTATTTT. Translated: CASSLGTSGLTDTQYF.

This chain joins TRBV6-4 and TRBJ2-7; TRBD1 matches 9 bases. Per germline, CDR1 MRHNA and CDR2 SNTAGT. With 5 bases clipped from V and 3 bases from J, the junction kept 8 bases outside the gene matches. The CDR3 covers 15 residues. The CDR3 reads CASSFAPGQGYEQYF. CDR3 sequence (DNA): TGTGCCAGCAGTTTTGCCCCGGGACAGGGCTACGAGCAGTACTTC.